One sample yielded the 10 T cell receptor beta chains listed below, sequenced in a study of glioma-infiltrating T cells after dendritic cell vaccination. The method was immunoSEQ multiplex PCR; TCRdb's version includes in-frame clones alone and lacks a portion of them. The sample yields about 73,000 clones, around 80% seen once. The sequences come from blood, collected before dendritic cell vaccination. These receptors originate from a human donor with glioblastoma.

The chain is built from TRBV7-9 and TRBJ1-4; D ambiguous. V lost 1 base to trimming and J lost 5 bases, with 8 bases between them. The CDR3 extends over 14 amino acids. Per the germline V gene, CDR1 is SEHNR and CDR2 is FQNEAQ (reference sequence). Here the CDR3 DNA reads TGTGCCAGCAGCTTAGGAGGGCAGAATGAAAAACTGTTTTTT. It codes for CASSLGGQNEKLFF.

For the CDR3, the DNA is TGTGCCAGCAGCTCCCGCGGGACTACCGGGGATGAGCAGTTCTTC. This encodes CASSSRGTTGDEQFF. The V call is TRBV7-9, the J call TRBJ2-1, with 7 nucleotides matching TRBD2. The CDR3 has 15 residues. Germline V gene data show CDR1 as SEHNR and CDR2 as FQNEAQ (reference sequence). Unmatched junction bases numbered 11, after V lost 4 bases and J lost 8 bases.

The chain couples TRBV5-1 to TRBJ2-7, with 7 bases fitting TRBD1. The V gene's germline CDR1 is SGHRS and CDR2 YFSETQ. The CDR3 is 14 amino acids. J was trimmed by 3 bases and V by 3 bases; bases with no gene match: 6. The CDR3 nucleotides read TGCGCCAGCAGCTCGGGCACAGGGGACTACGAGCAGTACTTC. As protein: CASSSGTGDYEQYF.

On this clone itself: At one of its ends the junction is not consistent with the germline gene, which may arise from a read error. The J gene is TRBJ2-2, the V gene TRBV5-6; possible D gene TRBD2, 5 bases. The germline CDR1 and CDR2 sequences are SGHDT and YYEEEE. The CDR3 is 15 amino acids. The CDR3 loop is CASSGRSWNTGELFF. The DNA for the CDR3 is TGTGCCAGCAGCGGTAGGTCGTGGAACACCGGGGAGCTGTTTTTC.

The CDR3 sequence: CASSGGTGGKSNYGYTF. For the CDR3, the DNA is TGTGCCAGCAGCGGAGGGACAGGGGGCAAGTCCAACTATGGCTACACCTTC. The chain employs TRBV5-5 and TRBJ1-2; 12 bases are shared with TRBD1. CDR1 is SGHKS, CDR2 YYEKEE, per germline (reference sequence). Unmatched junction bases numbered 9, after V lost 4 bases and J lost 2 bases. This CDR3 has 17 amino acids.

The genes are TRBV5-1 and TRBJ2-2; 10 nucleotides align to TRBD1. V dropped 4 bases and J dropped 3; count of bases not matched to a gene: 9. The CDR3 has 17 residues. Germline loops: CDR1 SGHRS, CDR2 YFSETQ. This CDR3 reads CASSPNLGQGDTGELFF. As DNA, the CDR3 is TGCGCCAGCAGCCCGAATCTCGGACAGGGGGACACCGGGGAGCTGTTTTTT. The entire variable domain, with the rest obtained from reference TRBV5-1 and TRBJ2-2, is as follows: KAGVTQTPRYLIKTRGQQVTLSCSPISGHRSVSWYQQTPGQGLQFLFEYFSETQRNKGNFPGRFSGRQFSNSRSEMNVSTLELGDSALYLCASSPNLGQGDTGELFFGEGSRLTVL.

CDR3 bases: TGTGCCAGCTCCCCCGGGACAGTCAATCAGCCCCAGCATTTT. Amino acid sequence: CASSPGTVNQPQHF. V is TRBV18 and J is TRBJ1-5; the match to TRBD1 covers 7 bases. V was clipped by 6 bases and J by 3 bases; unmatched bases: 5. Germline CDR1 KGHSH, CDR2 LQKENI. The CDR3 has 14 amino acids.

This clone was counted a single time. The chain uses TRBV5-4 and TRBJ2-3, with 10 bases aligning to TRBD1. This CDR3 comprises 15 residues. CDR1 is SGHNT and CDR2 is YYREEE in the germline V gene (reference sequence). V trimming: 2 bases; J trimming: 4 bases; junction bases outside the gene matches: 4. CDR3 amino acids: CASSFDRGPPDTQYF. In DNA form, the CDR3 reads TGTGCCAGCAGCTTTGACAGGGGGCCACCAGATACGCAGTATTTT. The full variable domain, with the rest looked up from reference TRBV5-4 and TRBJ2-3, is ETGVTQSPTHLIKTRGQQVTLRCSSQSGHNTVSWYQQALGQGPQFIFQYYREEENGRGNFPPRFSGLQFPNYSSELNVNALELDDSALYLCASSFDRGPPDTQYFGPGTRLTVL.

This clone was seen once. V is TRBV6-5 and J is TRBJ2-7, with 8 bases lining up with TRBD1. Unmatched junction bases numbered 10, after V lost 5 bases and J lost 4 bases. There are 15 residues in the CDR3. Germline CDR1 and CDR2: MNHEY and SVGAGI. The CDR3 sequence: CASSPDRGNLYEQYF. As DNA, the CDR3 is TGTGCCAGCAGTCCAGACAGGGGAAATCTATACGAGCAGTACTTC.

The CDR3 DNA reads as TGCGCCAGCAGCTTTTCGTATGCAGATACGCAGTATTTT. This codes for CASSFSYADTQYF. The chain joins TRBV5-1 to TRBJ2-3; D is undetermined. V lost 2 bases, J lost 4 bases, and 8 bases lay in between. Germline lookup yields CDR1 SGHRS and CDR2 YFSETQ. This CDR3 is built from 13 residues. Combining the CDR3 with reference TRBV5-1 and TRBJ2-3 gives the whole variable domain KAGVTQTPRYLIKTRGQQVTLSCSPISGHRSVSWYQQTPGQGLQFLFEYFSETQRNKGNFPGRFSGRQFSNSRSEMNVSTLELGDSALYLCASSFSYADTQYFGPGTRLTVL.